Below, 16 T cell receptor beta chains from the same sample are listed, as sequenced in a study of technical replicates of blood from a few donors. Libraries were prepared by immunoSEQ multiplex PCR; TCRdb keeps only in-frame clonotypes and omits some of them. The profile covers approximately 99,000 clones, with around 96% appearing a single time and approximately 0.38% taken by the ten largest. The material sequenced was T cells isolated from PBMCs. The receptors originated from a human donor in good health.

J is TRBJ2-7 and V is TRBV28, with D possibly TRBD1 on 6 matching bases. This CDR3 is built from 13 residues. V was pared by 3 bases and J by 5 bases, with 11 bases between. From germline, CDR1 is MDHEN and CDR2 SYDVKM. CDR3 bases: TGTGCCAGCAGTTTTGGCAGGGACAACGAGCAGTACTTC. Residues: CASSFGRDNEQYF.

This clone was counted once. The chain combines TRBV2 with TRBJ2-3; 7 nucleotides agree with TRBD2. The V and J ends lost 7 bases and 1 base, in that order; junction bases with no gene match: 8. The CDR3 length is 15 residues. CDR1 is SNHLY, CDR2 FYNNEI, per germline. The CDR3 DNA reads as TGTGCCAGCATACCTAGCGGAGGGCGCACAGATACGCAGTATTTT. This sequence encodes CASIPSGGRTDTQYF.

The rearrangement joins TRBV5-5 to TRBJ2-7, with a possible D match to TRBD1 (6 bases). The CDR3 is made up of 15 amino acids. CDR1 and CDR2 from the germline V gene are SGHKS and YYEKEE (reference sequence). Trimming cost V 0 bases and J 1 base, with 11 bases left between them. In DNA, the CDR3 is TGTGCCAGCAGCTTGGAGGTACAGGGATCCTACGAGCAGTACTTC. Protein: CASSLEVQGSYEQYF.

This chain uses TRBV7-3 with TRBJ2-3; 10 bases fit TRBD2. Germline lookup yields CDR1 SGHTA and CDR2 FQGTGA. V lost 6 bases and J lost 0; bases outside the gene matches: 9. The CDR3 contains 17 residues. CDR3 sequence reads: CASSRSSGGDSTDTQYF. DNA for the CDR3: TGTGCCAGCAGTCGCTCTAGCGGGGGCGATAGCACAGATACGCAGTATTTT.

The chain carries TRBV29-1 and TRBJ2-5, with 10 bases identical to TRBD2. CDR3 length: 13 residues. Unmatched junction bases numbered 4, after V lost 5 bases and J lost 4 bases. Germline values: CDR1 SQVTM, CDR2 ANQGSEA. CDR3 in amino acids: CSVKAGGGETQYF. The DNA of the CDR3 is TGCAGCGTTAAAGCGGGAGGGGGAGAGACCCAGTACTTC. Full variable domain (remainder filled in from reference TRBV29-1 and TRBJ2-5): SAVISQKPSRDICQRGTSLTIQCQVDSQVTMMFWYRQQPGQSLTLIATANQGSEATYESGFVIDKFPISRPNLTFSTLTVSNMSPEDSSIYLCSVKAGGGETQYFGPGTRLLVL.

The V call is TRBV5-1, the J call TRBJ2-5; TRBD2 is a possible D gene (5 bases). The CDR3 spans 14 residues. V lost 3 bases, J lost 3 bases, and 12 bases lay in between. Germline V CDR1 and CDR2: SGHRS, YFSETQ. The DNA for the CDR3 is TGCGCCAGCAGCTGGGGTGACGGGGAAGAGACCCAGTACTTC. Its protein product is CASSWGDGEETQYF. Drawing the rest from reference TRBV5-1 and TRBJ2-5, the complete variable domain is KAGVTQTPRYLIKTRGQQVTLSCSPISGHRSVSWYQQTPGQGLQFLFEYFSETQRNKGNFPGRFSGRQFSNSRSEMNVSTLELGDSALYLCASSWGDGEETQYFGPGTRLLVL.

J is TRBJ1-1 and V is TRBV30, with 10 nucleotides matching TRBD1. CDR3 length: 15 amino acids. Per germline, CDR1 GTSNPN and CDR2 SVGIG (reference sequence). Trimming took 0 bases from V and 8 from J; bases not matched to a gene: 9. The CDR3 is CAWSVRGTGVREAFF. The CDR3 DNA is TGTGCCTGGAGTGTACGAGGGACAGGGGTTCGGGAAGCTTTCTTT.

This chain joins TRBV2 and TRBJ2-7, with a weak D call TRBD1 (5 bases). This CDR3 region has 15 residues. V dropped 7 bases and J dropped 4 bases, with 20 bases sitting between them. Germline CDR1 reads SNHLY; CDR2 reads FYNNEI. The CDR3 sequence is CASKSGKGVMYEQYF. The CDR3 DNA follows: TGTGCCAGCAAATCCGGCAAAGGGGTTATGTACGAGCAGTACTTC.

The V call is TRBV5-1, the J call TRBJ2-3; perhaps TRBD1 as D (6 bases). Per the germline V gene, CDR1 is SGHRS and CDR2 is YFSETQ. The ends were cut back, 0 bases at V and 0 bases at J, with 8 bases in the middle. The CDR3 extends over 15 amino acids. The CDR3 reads CASSLEGDSTDTQYF. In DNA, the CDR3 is TGCGCCAGCAGCTTGGAGGGGGATAGCACAGATACGCAGTATTTT.

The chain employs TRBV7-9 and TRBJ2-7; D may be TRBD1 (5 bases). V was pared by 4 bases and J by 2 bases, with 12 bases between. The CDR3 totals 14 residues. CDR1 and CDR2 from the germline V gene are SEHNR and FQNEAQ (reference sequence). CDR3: CASSSTTAAYEQYF. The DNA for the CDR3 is TGTGCCAGCAGCTCCACGACAGCCGCCTACGAGCAGTACTTC.

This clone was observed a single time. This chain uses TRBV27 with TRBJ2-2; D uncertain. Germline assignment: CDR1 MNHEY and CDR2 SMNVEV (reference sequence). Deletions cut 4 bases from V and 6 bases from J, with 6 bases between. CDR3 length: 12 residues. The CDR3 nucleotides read TGTGCCAGCAGTTCCCCTCCCGGGGAGCTGTTTTTT. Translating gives CASSSPPGELFF.

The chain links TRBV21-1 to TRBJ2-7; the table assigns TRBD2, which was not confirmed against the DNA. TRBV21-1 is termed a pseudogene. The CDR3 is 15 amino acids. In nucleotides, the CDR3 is TGTGCCAGCAGCAAAGCCCAGCGGGAGGGCTACGAGCAGTACTTC. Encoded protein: CASSKAQREGYEQYF.

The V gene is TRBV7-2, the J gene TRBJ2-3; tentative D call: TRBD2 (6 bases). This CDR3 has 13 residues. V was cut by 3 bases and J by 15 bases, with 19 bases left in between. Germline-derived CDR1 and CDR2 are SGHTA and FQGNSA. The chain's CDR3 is CASSLLRDSPGYF. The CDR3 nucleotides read TGTGCCAGCAGCTTGCTGAGGGACTCCCCCGGTTATTTT.

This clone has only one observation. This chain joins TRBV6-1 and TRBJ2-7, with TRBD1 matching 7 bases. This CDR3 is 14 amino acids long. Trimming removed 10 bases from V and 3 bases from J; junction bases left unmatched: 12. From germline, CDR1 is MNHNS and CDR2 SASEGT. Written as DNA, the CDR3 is TGTGCCACTCTGAACCGGGACAGTAACTACGAGCAGTACTTC. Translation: CATLNRDSNYEQYF.

The CDR3 sequence: CASGQGATFFTEAFF. For the CDR3, the DNA is TGTGCCAGCGGACAGGGGGCTACGTTTTTCACTGAAGCTTTCTTT. V is TRBV6-1 and J is TRBJ1-1; 11 bases align to TRBD1. Germline CDR1 reads MNHNS; CDR2 reads SASEGT. With V trimmed by 8 bases and J by 4 bases, 9 bases remained unmatched. This CDR3 comprises 15 residues.

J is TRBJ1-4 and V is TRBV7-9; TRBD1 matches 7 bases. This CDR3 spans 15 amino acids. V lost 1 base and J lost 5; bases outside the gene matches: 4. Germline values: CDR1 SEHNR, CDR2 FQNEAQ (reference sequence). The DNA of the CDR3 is TGTGCCAGCAGCTTAGGCGACAGGGTGAATGAAAAACTGTTTTTT. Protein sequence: CASSLGDRVNEKLFF.